The 3 T cell receptor beta chains in this list originate from one sample, sequenced in a study of blood T cell repertoires in COVID-19. Libraries were prepared by immunoSEQ multiplex PCR; TCRdb keeps only in-frame clonotypes and omits some of them. The sample holds 310,000 or so clones, around 87% seen once. Sequencing input: peripheral blood. Receptor source: a man aged 45-65 years with active or convalescent COVID-19.

This chain joins TRBV5-1 and TRBJ1-4, with a tentative D call TRBD1 (5 bases). Germline V gene data show CDR1 as SGHRS and CDR2 as YFSETQ. Trimming shortened V by 0 bases and J by 0 bases, and 9 bases separated the two germline ends. The CDR3 has 16 amino acids. The DNA for the CDR3 is TGCGCCAGCAGCTTGGGACAGACAGCAACTAATGAAAAACTGTTTTTT. Protein product: CASSLGQTATNEKLFF.

The chain uses TRBV5-1 and TRBJ2-3, with D perhaps matching TRBD1 (6 bases). The CDR3 is made up of 15 amino acids. V was trimmed by 4 bases and J by 4 bases, leaving 16 bases between them. CDR1 is SGHRS and CDR2 is YFSETQ in the germline V gene. As DNA, the CDR3 is TGCGCCAGCAGCCCCCGGCCCCAGGGGCCAGATACGCAGTATTTT. It specifies CASSPRPQGPDTQYF.

The chain combines TRBV28 with TRBJ1-4; 11 positions agree with TRBD1. The trim removed 5 bases at V and 7 bases at J, leaving 6 bases unmatched. Germline assignment: CDR1 MDHEN and CDR2 SYDVKM. The CDR3 has 15 amino acids. DNA for the CDR3: TGTGCCAGCAGTCCCCGGACAGGGGGCAGTGAAAAACTGTTTTTT. Translating gives CASSPRTGGSEKLFF.